This T cell receptor (beta chain) was sequenced for a study of T-cell reconstitution after alpha-beta-depleted transplantation in children. Trimming took 6 bases from V and 5 from J, leaving 17 bases between them. This CDR3 region has 15 residues. In germline, CDR1 is MNHNS, CDR2 SASEGT. The library targeted TCRbeta and was prepared with unique molecular identifiers. TCRdb called the PCR reads again in MiXCR, with one record for every CDR3 protein. Counted here are around 380,000 distinct CDR3 sequences, 11% occurring once; the ten biggest clones make up roughly 5.5%. This clonotype came up many times.

The genes are TRBV6-1 and TRBJ2-1; D is possibly TRBD1 (6 bases). This clonotype was sampled from a human donor who donated a stem cell graft to a child with acute myeloid leukemia. The sequences come from PBMCs from the stem cell graft donor, collected from the stem cell graft. The CDR3 coding sequence is TGTGCCAGCAGCCTAGGACAGAGTAGAAACAATGAGCAGTTCTTC. It is translated as CASSLGQSRNNEQFF.